The 7 T cell receptor beta chains below come from one sample, sequenced in a study of Ad26.COV2.S vaccination and SARS-CoV-2 variants. Documented treatment: roughly 19 received Ad26.COV2.S at low or high dose, single or two shots; several received placebo; per-sample allocation not given. Sampling occurred on day 63 after the first vaccine or placebo injection. Repertoires were generated with immunoSEQ multiplex PCR, while TCRdb's copy carries only in-frame clones and drops some. The data hold about 370,000 clones, with approximately 86% observed a single time. The sequencing here drew on peripheral blood, taken in a trial of Ad26.COV2.S vaccine versus placebo. Receptor source: a person between 18 and 65 years old who received the Ad26.COV2.S COVID-19 vaccine or a placebo.

V is TRBV6-5 and J is TRBJ2-7, with 10 bases lining up with TRBD1. The CDR3 has 13 amino acids. Trimming took 10 bases from V and 5 from J; bases not matched to a gene: 8. Germline V gene data show CDR1 as MNHEY and CDR2 as SVGAGI. CDR3 amino acids: CATIPGQGNEQYF. CDR3 nucleotides: TGTGCCACCATACCGGGACAGGGGAACGAGCAGTACTTC.

V usage is TRBV25-1 and J usage is TRBJ1-2; D might be TRBD1 (6 bases). Germline CDR1 MGHDK, CDR2 SYGVNS. V lost 3 bases to trimming and J lost 2 bases, with 10 bases between them. The CDR3 is 14 residues long. In DNA, the CDR3 is TGTGCCAGCAGTGATGTGACAGGAAACTATGGCTACACCTTC. Its protein product is CASSDVTGNYGYTF.

The V call is TRBV24-1, the J call TRBJ1-1; possibly TRBD1 for D (5 bases). Germline CDR1 is KGHDR and CDR2 is SFDVKD. The CDR3 runs to 13 residues. V was pared by 3 bases and J by 1 base, with 5 bases between. The chain's CDR3 is CATSDRGNTEAFF. For the CDR3, the DNA is TGTGCCACCAGTGATAGGGGGAACACTGAAGCTTTCTTT.

The chain has TRBV19 and TRBJ1-2, with D unresolved. Trimming took 0 bases from V and 0 from J, leaving 5 bases between them. Germline V gene data show CDR1 as LNHDA and CDR2 as SQIVND (reference sequence). The CDR3 length is 14 residues. DNA for the CDR3: TGTGCCAGTAGTATAGAGGAGTCTAACTATGGCTACACCTTC. Translating it yields CASSIEESNYGYTF.

Details on this clone: The sample has other DNA sequences that encode this CDR3 too. V is TRBV9 and J is TRBJ2-5, with D maybe TRBD2 (5 bases). V dropped 0 bases and J dropped 2 bases, with 8 bases sitting between them. The CDR3 is made up of 14 amino acids. CDR1 is SGDLS and CDR2 is YYNGEE in the germline V gene. The CDR3 region has the DNA TGTGCCAGCAGCGTAGGAGGGTTGCAAGAGACCCAGTACTTC. This translates into CASSVGGLQETQYF.

The rearrangement uses TRBV7-8 and TRBJ1-2, with TRBD1 identical over 9 bases. In germline, CDR1 is SGHVS, CDR2 FQNEAQ. V lost 5 bases and J lost 6; bases outside the gene matches: 10. This CDR3 contains 15 residues. The DNA for the CDR3 is TGTGCCAGCAGCAACAGACAGGGGGGAGAGGATGGCTACACCTTC. It is translated as CASSNRQGGEDGYTF.

The chain employs TRBV27 and TRBJ1-1, with a tentative D call TRBD1 (5 bases). V lost 6 bases and J lost 6, with 23 bases in between. Germline assignment: CDR1 MNHEY and CDR2 SMNVEV (reference sequence). The CDR3 extends over 16 amino acids. CDR3 amino acids: CASRPGAWVASSEAFF. The CDR3 DNA follows: TGTGCCAGCAGACCCGGGGCTTGGGTGGCTTCCTCTGAAGCTTTCTTT.